This passage covers 16 T cell receptor beta chains from one sample sequenced in a study of OX40 agonist ivuxolimab in advanced cancers. Library generation was performed with the immunoSEQ multiplex PCR assay. TCRdb mirrors the immuneACCESS table, restricted to in-frame sequences. Some clones are absent from its copies; in checked studies, under half trace to an unresolved V gene, and the reason for the others is unknown. This sample lists 80,000 to 95,000 clones; about 86% were detected once. The ten largest clonotypes hold 1.5% to 2% of the sample. Sample: CD4+ or CD8+ T cells sorted from blood, taken in a trial of the OX40 agonist ivuxolimab. The receptor source for this set is an adult with an advanced solid tumor such as melanoma, head and neck, liver or kidney cancer.

This chain links TRBV7-3 with TRBJ1-4, with D perhaps matching TRBD1 (6 bases). The CDR3 is 14 residues long. The germline V gene has CDR1 SGHTA and CDR2 FQGTGA. Trimming stripped 2 bases from V and 10 bases from J, with 14 bases between. The CDR3 DNA reads as TGTGCCAGCAGCTTAGGTGGCAGGGGTGGAAAACTGTTTTTT. It translates to CASSLGGRGGKLFF.

Here the CDR3 reads CASSSPSGASGANVLTF. Written as DNA, the CDR3 is TGTGCCAGCAGTTCACCATCAGGGGCCTCTGGGGCCAACGTCCTGACTTTC. The chain recombines TRBV28 with TRBJ2-6; a possible D gene is TRBD1 (6 bases). Deletions cut 4 bases from V and 0 bases from J, with 13 bases between. The CDR3 is 17 residues long. CDR1 MDHEN and CDR2 SYDVKM come from the germline V gene. Variable domain in full (rest from reference TRBV28 and TRBJ2-6): DVKVTQSSRYLVKRTGEKVFLECVQDMDHENMFWYRQDPGLGLRLIYFSYDVKMKEKGDIPEGYSVSREKKERFSLILESASTNQTSMYLCASSSPSGASGANVLTFGAGSRLTVL.

V is TRBV6-1 and J is TRBJ2-5; D might be TRBD1 (5 bases). Germline V gene sequence: CDR1 MNHNS, CDR2 SASEGT. The germline V and J ends were trimmed by 7 bases and 5 bases, with 11 bases remaining between them. The CDR3 has 12 residues. DNA of the CDR3: TGTGCCAGCAAGGGGCCAGTCGAGACCCAGTACTTC. It encodes CASKGPVETQYF.

This clone was picked up a small number of times. V gene TRBV6-5 combines with J gene TRBJ1-1, with TRBD1 matching over 10 bases. The germline V gene has CDR1 MNHEY and CDR2 SVGAGI. V was clipped by 6 bases and J by 5 bases; unmatched bases: 6. The CDR3 covers 14 residues. The CDR3 spells CASSRQGARTEAFF. CDR3 sequence (DNA): TGTGCCAGCAGCCGACAGGGGGCGCGGACTGAAGCTTTCTTT.

The gene calls are TRBV19 and TRBJ2-7, with 10 bases matching TRBD1. CDR3 length equals 14 residues. Per the germline V gene, CDR1 is LNHDA and CDR2 is SQIVND (reference sequence). V lost 3 bases to trimming and J lost 4 bases; unmatched junction nucleotides: 3. The CDR3 sequence is CASSMGTGVYEQYF. The CDR3 DNA is TGTGCCAGTAGTATGGGGACAGGGGTTTACGAGCAGTACTTC. The whole variable domain, remainder taken from reference TRBV19 and TRBJ2-7, is DGGITQSPKYLFRKEGQNVTLSCEQNLNHDAMYWYRQDPGQGLRLIYYSQIVNDFQKGDIAEGYSVSREKKESFPLTVTSAQKNPTAFYLCASSMGTGVYEQYFGPGTRLTVT.

The rearrangement joins TRBV9 to TRBJ1-4; 7 bases fit TRBD1. From germline, CDR1 is SGDLS and CDR2 YYNGEE. The length of the CDR3 is 16 residues. V lost 0 bases, J lost 5 bases, and 7 bases stayed unmatched. The DNA for the CDR3 is TGTGCCAGCAGCGTAGGTGGAGGGGGCCAGAATGAAAAACTGTTTTTT. This codes for CASSVGGGGQNEKLFF.

V gene TRBV6-4 combines with J gene TRBJ2-5, with 9 bases matching TRBD2. CDR1 is MRHNA, CDR2 SNTAGT, per germline. The CDR3 totals 15 residues. The ends lost 5 bases at V and 2 bases at J; junction bases unmatched: 6. The CDR3 here is CASSPSGGLQETQYF. The CDR3 DNA follows: TGTGCCAGCAGTCCGAGCGGGGGGCTTCAAGAGACCCAGTACTTC.

This clone was seen just once. The junction departs from the called germline gene at one end, perhaps through a read error. Different DNA sequences within this sample yield the same CDR3. The V call is TRBV27, the J call TRBJ2-3; 7 nucleotides agree with TRBD1. The CDR3 sequence is 15 residues long. Germline CDR1 MNHEY, CDR2 SMNVEV (reference sequence). CDR3 bases: TGTGCTAGCAGTCACAGGGGTATGATCACAGATACGCAGTATTTT. Encoded protein: CASSHRGMITDTQYF.

This clone came up a few times. The genes are TRBV6-4 and TRBJ2-5, with no clear D. CDR1 is MRHNA, CDR2 SNTAGT, per germline. This CDR3 has 13 amino acids. V lost 0 bases to trimming and J lost 2 bases, with 4 bases between them. The CDR3 DNA reads TGTGCCAGCAGTGACTCCGTTCAAGAGACCCAGTACTTC. It specifies CASSDSVQETQYF.

The chain joins TRBV19 to TRBJ1-5; 7 bases line up with TRBD1. Per the germline V gene, CDR1 is LNHDA and CDR2 is SQIVND (reference sequence). The V and J ends lost 6 bases and 0 bases, in that order; junction bases with no gene match: 5. The CDR3 has 15 residues. As DNA, the CDR3 is TGTGCCAGTAGACAGAGACAGGGTAGCAATCAGCCCCAGCATTTT. Residues: CASRQRQGSNQPQHF.

The V and J genes are TRBV7-2 and TRBJ1-1, with D possibly matching TRBD1 (5 bases). CDR1 SGHTA and CDR2 FQGNSA come from the germline V gene. The CDR3 has 14 amino acids. The V gene lost 4 bases and the J gene lost 5 bases, with 14 bases spanning the gap. CDR3 protein: CASSWGSLYTEAFF. The CDR3 nucleotides read TGTGCCAGCAGCTGGGGCTCGCTTTATACTGAAGCTTTCTTT.

The rearrangement uses TRBV10-3 and TRBJ1-3, with D unresolved. This CDR3 region has 13 residues. V was trimmed by 3 bases and J by 6 bases, leaving 9 bases between them. Per the germline V gene, CDR1 is ENHRY and CDR2 is SYGVKD. The CDR3: CAISDPATNTIYF. The DNA for the CDR3 is TGTGCCATCAGTGATCCTGCTACAAACACCATATATTTT.

V gene TRBV28 combines with J gene TRBJ1-4; D is uncertain. This CDR3 contains 14 residues. Germline V gene data show CDR1 as MDHEN and CDR2 as SYDVKM. The V gene lost 8 bases and the J gene lost 6 bases, with 16 bases spanning the gap. CDR3 sequence: CASPATWRDEKLFF. In DNA, the CDR3 is TGTGCCAGCCCCGCTACGTGGCGTGATGAAAAACTGTTTTTT.

This chain connects TRBV7-2 to TRBJ2-3, with TRBD1 as a possible D gene (6 bases). Germline assignment: CDR1 SGHTA and CDR2 FQGNSA. Trimming left V 0 bases short and J 0 bases short, with 10 bases between. The CDR3 covers 16 residues. DNA for the CDR3: TGTGCCAGCAGCTTAGCAGGGGGTTTTAGCACAGATACGCAGTATTTT. This encodes CASSLAGGFSTDTQYF. The entire variable domain, with the rest obtained from reference TRBV7-2 and TRBJ2-3, is as follows: GAGVSQSPSNKVTEKGKDVELRCDPISGHTALYWYRQSLGQGLEFLIYFQGNSAPDKSGLPSDRFSAERTGGSVSTLTIQRTQQEDSAVYLCASSLAGGFSTDTQYFGPGTRLTVL.

V is TRBV11-2 and J is TRBJ1-3; D remains ambiguous. The CDR3 consists of 16 residues. Germline V gives CDR1 SGHAT, CDR2 FQNNGV. The V end lost 0 bases, the J end lost 4 bases, and 13 bases lay between the germline ends. The CDR3, as DNA: TGTGCCAGCAGCTTAGATCGGATACATAGAGGAAACACCATATATTTT. It codes for CASSLDRIHRGNTIYF.

This clone was counted a single time. The chain uses TRBV6-5 and TRBJ2-2; D is unclear. V was clipped by 8 bases and J by 7 bases, with 11 bases between them. Germline CDR1 MNHEY, CDR2 SVGAGI. There are 12 residues in the CDR3. CDR3 sequence reads: CASSRPGGELFF. The CDR3 DNA sequence: TGTGCCAGCTCCCGTCCGGGCGGGGAGCTGTTTTTT.